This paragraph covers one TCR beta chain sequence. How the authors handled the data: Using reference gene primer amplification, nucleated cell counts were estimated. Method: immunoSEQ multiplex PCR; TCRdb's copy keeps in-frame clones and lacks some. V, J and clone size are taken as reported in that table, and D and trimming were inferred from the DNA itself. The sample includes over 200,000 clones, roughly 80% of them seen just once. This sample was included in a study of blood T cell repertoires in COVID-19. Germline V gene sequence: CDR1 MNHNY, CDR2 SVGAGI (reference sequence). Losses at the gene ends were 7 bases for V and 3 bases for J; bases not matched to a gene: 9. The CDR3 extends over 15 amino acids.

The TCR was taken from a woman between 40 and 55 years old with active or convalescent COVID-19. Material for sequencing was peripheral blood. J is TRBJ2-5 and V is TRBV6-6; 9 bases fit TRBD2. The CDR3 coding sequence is TGTGCCAGCAATCGTCTTAGCGGGGGCAAAGAGACCCAGTACTTC. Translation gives CASNRLSGGKETQYF.